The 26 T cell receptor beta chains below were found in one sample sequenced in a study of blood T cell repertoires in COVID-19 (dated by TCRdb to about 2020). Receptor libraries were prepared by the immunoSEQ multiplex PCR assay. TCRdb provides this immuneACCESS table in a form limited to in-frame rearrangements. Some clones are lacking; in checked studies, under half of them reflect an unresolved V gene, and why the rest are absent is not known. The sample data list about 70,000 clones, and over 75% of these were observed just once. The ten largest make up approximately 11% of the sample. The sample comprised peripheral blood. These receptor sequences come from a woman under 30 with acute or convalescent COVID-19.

CDR3 sequence reads: CSVEGGQGTGPNEQFF. The CDR3 DNA sequence: TGCAGCGTTGAAGGGGGGCAGGGGACAGGACCAAATGAGCAGTTCTTC. The chain has TRBV29-1 and TRBJ2-1; 8 bases map to TRBD1. The CDR3 consists of 16 residues. The germline V gene has CDR1 SQVTM and CDR2 ANQGSEA. The junction had 12 bases not matched to a gene; V was cut back by 1 base and J by 7 bases.

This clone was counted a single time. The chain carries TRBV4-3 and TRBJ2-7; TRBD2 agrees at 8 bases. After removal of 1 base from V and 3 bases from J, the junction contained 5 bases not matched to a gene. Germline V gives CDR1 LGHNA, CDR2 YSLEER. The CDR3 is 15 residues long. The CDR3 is CASSQGSGKSYEQYF. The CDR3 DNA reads TGCGCCAGCAGCCAAGGTAGCGGGAAGAGCTACGAGCAGTACTTC.

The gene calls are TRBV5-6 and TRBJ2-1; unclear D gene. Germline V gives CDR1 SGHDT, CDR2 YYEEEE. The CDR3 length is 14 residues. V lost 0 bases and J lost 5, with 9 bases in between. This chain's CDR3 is CASSLEFRDNEQFF. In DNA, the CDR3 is TGTGCCAGCAGCTTGGAGTTCCGGGACAATGAGCAGTTCTTC.

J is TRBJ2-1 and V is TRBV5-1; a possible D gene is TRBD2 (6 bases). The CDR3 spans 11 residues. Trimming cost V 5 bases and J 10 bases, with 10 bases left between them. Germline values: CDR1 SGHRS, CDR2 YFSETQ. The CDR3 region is CASRGAGEQFF. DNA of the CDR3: TGCGCCAGCAGGGGTGCGGGAGAGCAGTTCTTC.

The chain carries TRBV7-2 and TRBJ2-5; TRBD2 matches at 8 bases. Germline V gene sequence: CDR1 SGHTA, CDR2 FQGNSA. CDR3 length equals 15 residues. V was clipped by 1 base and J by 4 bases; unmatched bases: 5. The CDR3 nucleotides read TGTGCCAGCAGCTTAGGACTAGCGAGCGTAGAGACCCAGTACTTC. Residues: CASSLGLASVETQYF. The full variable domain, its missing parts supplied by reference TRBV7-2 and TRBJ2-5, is GAGVSQSPSNKVTEKGKDVELRCDPISGHTALYWYRQSLGQGLEFLIYFQGNSAPDKSGLPSDRFSAERTGGSVSTLTIQRTQQEDSAVYLCASSLGLASVETQYFGPGTRLLVL.

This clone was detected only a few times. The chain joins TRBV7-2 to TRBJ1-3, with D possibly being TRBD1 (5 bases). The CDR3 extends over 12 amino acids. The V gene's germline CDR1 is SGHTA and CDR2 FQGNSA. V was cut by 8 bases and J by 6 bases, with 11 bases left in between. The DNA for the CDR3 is TGTGCCAGCGCCAGGGAAGAAAACACCATATATTTT. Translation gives CASAREENTIYF.

In nucleotides, the CDR3 is TGCGCCAGCAGTCAACGGACTAGCGGGTCCCGTCTAAAATTATCAGATACGCAGTATTTT. It is translated as CASSQRTSGSRLKLSDTQYF. This chain connects TRBV23-1 to TRBJ2-3, with TRBD2 matching over 11 bases. TRBV23-1 is marked as an open reading frame, function uncertain. The trim removed 2 bases at V and 4 bases at J, leaving 17 bases unmatched. CDR3 size: 20 residues.

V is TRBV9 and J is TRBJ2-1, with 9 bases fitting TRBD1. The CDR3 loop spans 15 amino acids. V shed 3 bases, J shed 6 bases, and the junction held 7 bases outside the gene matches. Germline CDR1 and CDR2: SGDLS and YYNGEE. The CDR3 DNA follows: TGTGCCAGCAGCGGCAGGGACAGGGATAGCAATGAGCAGTTCTTC. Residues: CASSGRDRDSNEQFF.

The DNA of the CDR3 is TGTGCCACCAGCCGTCGGACAGGGAACTATGGCTACACCTTC. This translates into CATSRRTGNYGYTF. The chain has TRBV15 and TRBJ1-2, with 8 positions matching TRBD1. The junction had 4 bases not matched to a gene; V was cut back by 5 bases and J by 2 bases. This CDR3 is built from 14 residues. Germline V gives CDR1 LNHNV, CDR2 YYDKDF (reference sequence).

This chain's CDR3 is CASSLQGNAYEQYF. The DNA of the CDR3 is TGTGCCAGCAGCCTGCAGGGGAACGCCTACGAGCAGTACTTC. The chain carries TRBV5-8 and TRBJ2-7; D is possibly TRBD1 (6 bases). Trimming removed 4 bases at V and 2 bases at J, with 13 bases between. The CDR3 is 14 amino acids. Germline V gene data show CDR1 as SGHTS and CDR2 as YDEGEE.

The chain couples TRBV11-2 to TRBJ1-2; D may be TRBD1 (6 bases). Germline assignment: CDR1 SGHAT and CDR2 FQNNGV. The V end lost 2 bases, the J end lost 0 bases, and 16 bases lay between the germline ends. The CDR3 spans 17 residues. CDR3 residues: CASSLNGGQGANYGYTF. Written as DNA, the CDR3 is TGTGCCAGCAGCTTAAACGGGGGGCAGGGAGCTAACTATGGCTACACCTTC. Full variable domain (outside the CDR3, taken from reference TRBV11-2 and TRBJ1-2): EAGVAQSPRYKIIEKRQSVAFWCNPISGHATLYWYQQILGQGPKLLIQFQNNGVVDDSQLPKDRFSAERLKGVDSTLKIQPAKLEDSAVYLCASSLNGGQGANYGYTFGSGTRLTVV.

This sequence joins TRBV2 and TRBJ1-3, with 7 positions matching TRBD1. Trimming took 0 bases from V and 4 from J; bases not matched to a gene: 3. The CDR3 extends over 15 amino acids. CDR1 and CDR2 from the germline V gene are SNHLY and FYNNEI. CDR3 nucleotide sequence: TGTGCCAGCAGTGAAGCAAGGGGACAGGGAAACACCATATATTTT. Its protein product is CASSEARGQGNTIYF. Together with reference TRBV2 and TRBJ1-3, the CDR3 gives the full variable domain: EPEVTQTPSHQVTQMGQEVILRCVPISNHLYFYWYRQILGQKVEFLVSFYNNEISEKSEIFDDQFSVERPDGSNFTLKIRSTKLEDSAMYFCASSEARGQGNTIYFGEGSWLTVV.

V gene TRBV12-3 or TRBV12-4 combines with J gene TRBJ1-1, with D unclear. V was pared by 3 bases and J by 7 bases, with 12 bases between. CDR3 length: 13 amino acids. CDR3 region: CASSLGPRNEAFF. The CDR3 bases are TGTGCCAGCAGTTTGGGCCCCAGAAATGAAGCTTTCTTT.

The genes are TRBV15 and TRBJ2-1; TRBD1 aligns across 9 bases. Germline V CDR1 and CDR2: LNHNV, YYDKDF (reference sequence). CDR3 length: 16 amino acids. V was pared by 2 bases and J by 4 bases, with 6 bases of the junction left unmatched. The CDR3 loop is CATSRSRDRVYNEQFF. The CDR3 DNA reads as TGTGCCACCAGCAGAAGCCGGGACAGGGTATACAATGAGCAGTTCTTC.

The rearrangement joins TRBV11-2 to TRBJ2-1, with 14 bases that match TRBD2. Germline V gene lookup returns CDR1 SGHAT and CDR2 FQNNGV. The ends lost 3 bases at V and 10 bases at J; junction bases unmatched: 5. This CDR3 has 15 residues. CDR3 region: CASSFGLAGGAEQFF. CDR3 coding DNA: TGTGCCAGCAGCTTTGGACTAGCGGGGGGAGCCGAGCAGTTCTTC.

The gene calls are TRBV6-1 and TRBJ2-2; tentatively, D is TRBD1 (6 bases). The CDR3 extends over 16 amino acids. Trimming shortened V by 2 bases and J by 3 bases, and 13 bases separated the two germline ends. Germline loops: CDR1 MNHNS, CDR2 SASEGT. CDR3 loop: CASSEIEQGHTGELFF. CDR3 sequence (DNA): TGTGCCAGCAGTGAAATTGAACAGGGCCACACCGGGGAGCTGTTTTTT.

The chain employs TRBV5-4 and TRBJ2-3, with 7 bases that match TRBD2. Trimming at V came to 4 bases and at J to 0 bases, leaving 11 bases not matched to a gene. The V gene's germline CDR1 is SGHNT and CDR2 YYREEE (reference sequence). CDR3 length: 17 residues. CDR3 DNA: TGTGCCAGCAGCGCTCGACCAGCGGGGATCAGCACAGATACGCAGTATTTT. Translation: CASSARPAGISTDTQYF.

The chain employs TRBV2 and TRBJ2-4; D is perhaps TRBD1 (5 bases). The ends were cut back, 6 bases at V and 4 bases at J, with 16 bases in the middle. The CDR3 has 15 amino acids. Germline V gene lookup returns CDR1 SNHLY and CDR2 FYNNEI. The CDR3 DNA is TGTGCCAGCAGACCCAACCCAGGGCTTAAAAACATTCAGTACTTC. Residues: CASRPNPGLKNIQYF. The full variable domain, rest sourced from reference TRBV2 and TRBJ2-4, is EPEVTQTPSHQVTQMGQEVILRCVPISNHLYFYWYRQILGQKVEFLVSFYNNEISEKSEIFDDQFSVERPDGSNFTLKIRSTKLEDSAMYFCASRPNPGLKNIQYFGAGTRLSVL.

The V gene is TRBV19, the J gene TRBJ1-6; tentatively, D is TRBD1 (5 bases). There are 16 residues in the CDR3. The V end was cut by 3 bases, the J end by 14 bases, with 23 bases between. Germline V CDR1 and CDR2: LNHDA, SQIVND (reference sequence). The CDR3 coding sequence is TGTGCCAGTAGTATTGGGATCCAGGGTTCGGTCTCATCCCTCCACTTT. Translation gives CASSIGIQGSVSSLHF.

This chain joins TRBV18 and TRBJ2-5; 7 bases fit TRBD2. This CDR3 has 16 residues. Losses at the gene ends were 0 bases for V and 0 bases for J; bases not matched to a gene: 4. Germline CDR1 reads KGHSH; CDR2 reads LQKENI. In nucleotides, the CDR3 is TGTGCCAGCTCACCACCCTCAGCGGGAAACCAAGAGACCCAGTACTTC. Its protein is CASSPPSAGNQETQYF.

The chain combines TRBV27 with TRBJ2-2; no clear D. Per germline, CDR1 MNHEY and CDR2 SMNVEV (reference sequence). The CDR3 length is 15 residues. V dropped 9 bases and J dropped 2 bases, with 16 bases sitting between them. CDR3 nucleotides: TGTGCCAGTCAGGTCATGGGCAGAAACACCGGGGAGCTGTTTTTT. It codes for CASQVMGRNTGELFF.

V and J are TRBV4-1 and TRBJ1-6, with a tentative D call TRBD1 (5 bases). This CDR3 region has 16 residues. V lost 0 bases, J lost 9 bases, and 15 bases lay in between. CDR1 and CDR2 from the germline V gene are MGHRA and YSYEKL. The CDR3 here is CASSQDDRMQGSPLHF. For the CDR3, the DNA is TGCGCCAGCAGCCAAGATGACAGAATGCAAGGTTCACCCCTCCACTTT.

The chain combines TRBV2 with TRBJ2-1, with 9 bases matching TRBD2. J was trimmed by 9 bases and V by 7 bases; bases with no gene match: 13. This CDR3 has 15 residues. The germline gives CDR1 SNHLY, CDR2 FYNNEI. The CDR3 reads CASTFMRGGFLEQFF. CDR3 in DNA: TGTGCCAGCACCTTTATGCGGGGGGGCTTCCTTGAGCAGTTCTTC.

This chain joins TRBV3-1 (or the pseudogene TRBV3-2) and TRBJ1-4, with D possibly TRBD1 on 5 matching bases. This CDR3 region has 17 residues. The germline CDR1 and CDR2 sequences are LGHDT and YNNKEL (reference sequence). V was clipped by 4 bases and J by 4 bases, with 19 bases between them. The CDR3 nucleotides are TGTGCCAGCAGCCCAACCTGGGGCCTCGGACGTAATGAAAAACTGTTTTTT. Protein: CASSPTWGLGRNEKLFF.

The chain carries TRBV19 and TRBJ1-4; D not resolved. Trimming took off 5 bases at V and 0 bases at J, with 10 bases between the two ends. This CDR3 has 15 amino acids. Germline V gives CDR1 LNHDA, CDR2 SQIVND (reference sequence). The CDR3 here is CASSPAIATNEKLFF. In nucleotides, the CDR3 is TGTGCCAGTAGTCCCGCGATTGCAACTAATGAAAAACTGTTTTTT.

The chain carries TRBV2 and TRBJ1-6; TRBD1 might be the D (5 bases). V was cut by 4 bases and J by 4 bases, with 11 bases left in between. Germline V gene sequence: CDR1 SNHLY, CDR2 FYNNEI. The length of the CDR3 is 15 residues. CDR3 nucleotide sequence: TGTGCCAGCAGTGCGTTTCAGGGTTATAATTCACCCCTCCACTTT. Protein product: CASSAFQGYNSPLHF.